These 25 T cell receptor beta chains originate from one sample sequenced in a study of T cells after yellow fever vaccination. TCRdb reprocessed the 5' RACE reads via MiXCR and lists one record per CDR3 protein. Of some 300,000 distinct CDR3 sequences listed, around 8.1% were seen once; the top ten hold 15% to 20%. Sequencing used PBMCs, obtained around 45 days after the first yellow fever vaccination. These receptors originate from a man between 18 and 35 years old who received the YFV17D yellow fever vaccine.

This clonotype was found a few times. The chain has TRBV12-3 or TRBV12-4 and TRBJ2-2; 10 bases fit TRBD1. The CDR3 is made up of 15 amino acids. V lost 5 bases and J lost 7; bases outside the gene matches: 7. The CDR3 nucleotides are TGTGCCAGCAGTCGTCCGGGACAGGGGATCGGGGAGCTGTTTTTT. Translating it yields CASSRPGQGIGELFF.

This clonotype has a handful of counts. V and J are TRBV5-1 and TRBJ2-7; 7 bases map to TRBD1. The V segment lost 1 base and the J segment 1 base; nucleotides outside the gene matches: 5. Germline V lookup: CDR1 SGHRS, CDR2 YFSETQ. The CDR3 loop spans 15 amino acids. Written as DNA, the CDR3 is TGCGCCAGCAGCTTGAAGGGGGCAAGATCCTACGAGCAGTACGTC. Residues: CASSLKGARSYEQYV.

This clonotype was detected only a few times. The V call is TRBV4-2, the J call TRBJ2-1; D may be TRBD2 (5 bases). There are 17 residues in the CDR3. Trimming removed 4 bases from V and 1 base from J, with 17 bases in between. Germline V lookup: CDR1 LGHNA, CDR2 YNFKEQ. The CDR3 DNA follows: TGTGCCAGCAGCCCTTACCCCCGGGATGCATCCTACAATGAGCAGTTCTTC. It is translated as CASSPYPRDASYNEQFF.

This clonotype turned up a few times. The V gene is TRBV7-2, the J gene TRBJ2-3; 11 bases align to TRBD2. The CDR3 length is 15 residues. The germline V gene has CDR1 SGHTA and CDR2 FQGNSA. Losses at the gene ends were 5 bases for V and 4 bases for J; bases not matched to a gene: 5. The CDR3 spells CASSLTSGVADTQYF. CDR3 DNA sequence: TGTGCCAGCAGCCTGACTAGCGGGGTGGCAGATACGCAGTATTTT.

The chain carries TRBV7-2 and TRBJ2-1; 10 nucleotides align to TRBD2. This CDR3 contains 15 residues. V was pared by 5 bases and J by 4 bases, with 5 bases of the junction left unmatched. Germline CDR1 and CDR2: SGHTA and FQGNSA. CDR3 sequence reads: CASSTGLAEYNEQFF. The DNA of the CDR3 is TGTGCCAGCAGCACCGGACTAGCGGAATACAATGAGCAGTTCTTC.

This clonotype has only a few counts. The rearrangement joins TRBV6-5 to TRBJ2-7, with TRBD2 matching over 10 bases. The CDR3 has 16 amino acids. The germline V gene encodes CDR1 MNHEY and CDR2 SVGAGI. J was trimmed by 5 bases and V by 6 bases; bases with no gene match: 13. This CDR3 reads CASSILAGEALDEQYF. In nucleotides, the CDR3 is TGTGCCAGCAGCATCCTAGCGGGGGAAGCCTTAGACGAGCAGTACTTC.

The chain joins TRBV12-3 or TRBV12-4 to TRBJ2-3; D is unresolved. This CDR3 contains 15 residues. The V and J ends lost 5 bases and 3 bases respectively, with 15 bases between them. CDR3 coding DNA: TGTGCCAGCAGTCGGACCCCATCCCCTACAGATACGCAGTATTTT. This sequence encodes CASSRTPSPTDTQYF.

This clonotype was detected only a few times. The genes are TRBV11-2 and TRBJ1-1; D ambiguous. V lost 1 base, J lost 12 bases, and 12 bases lay in between. Germline assignment: CDR1 SGHAT and CDR2 FQNNGV. CDR3 length: 12 residues. The CDR3 sequence is CASSLGSWTTFF. CDR3 DNA: TGTGCCAGCAGCTTAGGCAGTTGGACGACTTTCTTT.

Only a few counts were recorded for this clonotype. V is TRBV4-3 and J is TRBJ2-2; tentatively, D is TRBD1 or TRBD2 (6 bases each). CDR3 size: 17 residues. The germline V gene encodes CDR1 LGHNA and CDR2 YSLEER. V was trimmed by 7 bases and J by 7 bases, leaving 25 bases between them. The CDR3 sequence: CASNPRRGAPEGGELFF. The CDR3 region has the DNA TGCGCCAGCAATCCTCGGAGGGGGGCCCCCGAGGGCGGGGAGCTGTTTTTT.

The chain is built from TRBV12-3 or TRBV12-4 and TRBJ1-2; D call uncertain. CDR3 length: 11 residues. The germline V and J ends were trimmed by 6 bases and 5 bases, with 7 bases remaining between them. The CDR3 sequence: CASRRRYGYTF. In DNA form, the CDR3 reads TGTGCCAGCAGGCGACGGTATGGCTACACCTTC.

This clonotype showed up just a few times. The rearrangement joins TRBV5-1 to TRBJ2-3; unclear D gene. This CDR3 has 16 residues. Germline V gene data show CDR1 as SGHRS and CDR2 as YFSETQ. The V gene lost 3 bases and the J gene lost 3 bases, with 17 bases spanning the gap. The CDR3 region is CASSSGGRAATDTQYF. The CDR3 region has the DNA TGCGCCAGCAGCTCGGGTGGCCGGGCGGCTACAGATACGCAGTATTTT.

This clonotype has just a few counts. The chain is built from TRBV15 and TRBJ2-7; 8 nucleotides line up with TRBD1. Germline V gene sequence: CDR1 LNHNV, CDR2 YYDKDF (reference sequence). This CDR3 is built from 13 residues. Trimming at V came to 9 bases and at J to 9 bases, leaving 13 bases not matched to a gene. CDR3 in DNA: TGTGCCACGGGGACAGGATTGCCTGAAGTGCAGTACTTC. Translated: CATGTGLPEVQYF.

A few counts support this clonotype. The chain couples TRBV12-3 or TRBV12-4 to TRBJ2-4, with D perhaps being TRBD1 or TRBD2 (5 bases each). CDR3 length: 20 amino acids. The ends were cut back, 6 bases at V and 1 base at J, with 28 bases in the middle. This CDR3 reads CASRRGLARGLGSAKNIQYF. The CDR3 bases are TGTGCCAGCAGACGTGGACTGGCGAGGGGTCTGGGTAGTGCCAAAAACATTCAGTACTTC.

V is TRBV14 and J is TRBJ2-7, with D uncertain. V lost 4 bases to trimming and J lost 3 bases, with 16 bases between them. CDR3 length: 15 residues. Germline CDR1 and CDR2: SGHDN and FVKESK. The CDR3 loop reads CASSPTQGGFYEQYF. The CDR3, as DNA: TGTGCCAGCAGCCCAACCCAAGGTGGGTTCTACGAGCAGTACTTC.

In this sample, this clonotype turned up a few times. Here the CDR3 DNA reads TGTGCCAGCAGTGAGGGCGGAAATACGCAGTATTTT. It is translated as CASSEGGNTQYF. J is TRBJ2-3 and V is TRBV6-4; no firm D call. The CDR3 runs to 12 residues. Germline-derived CDR1 and CDR2 are MRHNA and SNTAGT. Trimming took off 3 bases at V and 7 bases at J, with 8 bases between the two ends.

This sequence joins TRBV6-2 or TRBV6-3 and TRBJ2-7, with 7 positions matching TRBD1. This CDR3 comprises 15 residues. V lost 8 bases, J lost 0 bases, and 10 bases stayed unmatched. CDR1 is MNHEY, CDR2 SVGEGT, per germline. For the CDR3, the DNA is TGTGCCAGCCCCACCGGACAGGATAGCTCCTACGAGCAGTACTTC. It translates to CASPTGQDSSYEQYF.

This clonotype was seen a handful of times. CDR3 region: CASNSLAGFKETQYF. The CDR3 bases are TGTGCCAGCAACTCACTAGCGGGGTTCAAAGAGACCCAGTACTTC. This chain connects TRBV7-2 to TRBJ2-5, with 10 bases that match TRBD2. The CDR3 has 15 residues. Germline V lookup: CDR1 SGHTA, CDR2 FQGNSA. V was clipped by 7 bases and J by 3 bases; unmatched bases: 8.

This clonotype has only one observation. Just one base apart from a much larger clone, this may be a read error. The V and J genes are TRBV12-3 or TRBV12-4 and TRBJ1-1; perhaps TRBD1 as D (6 bases). The V end was cut by 7 bases, the J end by 1 base, with 10 bases between. The length of the CDR3 is 13 residues. The CDR3 is CASMDSWNTEAFF. The DNA of the CDR3 is TGTGCCAGCATGGACAGCTGGAACACTGAAGCTTTCTTT.

The chain carries TRBV5-1 and TRBJ2-1; D call uncertain. Per germline, CDR1 SGHRS and CDR2 YFSETQ. V was cut by 6 bases and J by 5 bases, with 18 bases left in between. The CDR3 totals 15 residues. This CDR3 reads CASTPDPMGDNEQFF. For the CDR3, the DNA is TGCGCCAGCACCCCCGACCCCATGGGCGACAATGAGCAGTTCTTC.

Ten or more counts support this clonotype. The genes are TRBV11-2 and TRBJ2-3, with 10 bases aligning to TRBD1. This CDR3 spans 19 amino acids. The ends lost 5 bases at V and 11 bases at J; junction bases unmatched: 25. Germline CDR1 and CDR2: SGHAT and FQNNGV. The CDR3 sequence is CASSNPSDRGRLTVKGQYF. The CDR3 coding sequence is TGTGCCAGCAGCAATCCGAGCGACAGGGGGCGACTAACAGTTAAGGGGCAGTATTTT.

In its sample, this clonotype was seen once. V and J are TRBV29-1 and TRBJ1-2; the match to TRBD1 covers 7 bases. CDR1 is SQVTM, CDR2 ANQGSEA, per germline. Germline trimming cut 2 bases from V and 4 bases from J; bases unmatched to any gene: 7. CDR3 size: 14 residues. CDR3 amino acids: CSVERVGQTYGYTF. CDR3 sequence (DNA): TGCAGCGTTGAAAGAGTGGGACAGACCTATGGCTACACCTTC. The full variable domain, with the rest looked up from reference TRBV29-1 and TRBJ1-2, is SAVISQKPSRDICQRGTSLTIQCQVDSQVTMMFWYRQQPGQSLTLIATANQGSEATYESGFVIDKFPISRPNLTFSTLTVSNMSPEDSSIYLCSVERVGQTYGYTFGSGTRLTVV.

This clonotype was detected ten times or more. The chain couples TRBV20-1 to TRBJ1-3; a possible D gene is TRBD1 (5 bases). The V gene lost 2 bases and the J gene lost 0 bases, with 8 bases spanning the gap. The germline V gene encodes CDR1 DFQATT and CDR2 SNEGSKA (reference sequence). The CDR3 is 14 residues long. The CDR3: CSARQGFSGNTIYF. The CDR3 DNA reads TGCAGTGCTAGACAGGGCTTCTCTGGAAACACCATATATTTT.

The chain combines TRBV28 with TRBJ1-1, with TRBD1 identical over 7 bases. The V segment lost 6 bases and the J segment 4 bases; nucleotides outside the gene matches: 17. Germline V gives CDR1 MDHEN, CDR2 SYDVKM. There are 17 residues in the CDR3. The CDR3 DNA is TGTGCCAGCAGATCAACTCGACAGGGAGATTCGGGCACTGAAGCTTTCTTT. Translated: CASRSTRQGDSGTEAFF.

This clonotype was observed a handful of times. CDR3: CAWSPGVGGEQYF. CDR3 DNA: TGTGCCTGGAGCCCCGGAGTGGGGGGCGAGCAGTACTTC. This chain connects TRBV30 to TRBJ2-7; a possible D gene is TRBD2 (6 bases). This CDR3 has 13 amino acids. Germline-derived CDR1 and CDR2 are GTSNPN and SVGIG (reference sequence). V lost 3 bases, J lost 6 bases, and 15 bases lay in between. Together with reference TRBV30 and TRBJ2-7, the CDR3 gives the full variable domain: SQTIHQWPATLVQPVGSPLSLECTVEGTSNPNLYWYRQAAGRGLQLLFYSVGIGQISSEVPQNLSASRPQDRQFILSSKKLLLSDSGFYLCAWSPGVGGEQYFGPGTRLTVT.

The CDR3 nucleotides read TGTGCCAGCAGCCCAACTGGAAGAGGGGGCCAGGGTGAAAAACTGTTTTTT. Translating gives CASSPTGRGGQGEKLFF. The V call is TRBV7-9, the J call TRBJ1-4; 7 bases are a match to TRBD1. The CDR3 has 17 residues. V was clipped by 5 bases and J by 7 bases; unmatched bases: 16. The germline V gene encodes CDR1 SEHNR and CDR2 FQNEAQ (reference sequence).